This TCR beta chain was captured in a study of CD8 T cells in ankylosing spondylitis. V dropped 0 bases and J dropped 3 bases, with 15 bases sitting between them. The CDR3 is 15 amino acids. Germline CDR1 is DFQATT and CDR2 is SNEGSKA (reference sequence). TCRdb passed the 5' RACE reads through MiXCR, listing each CDR3 protein once. This sample has 230,000 or so distinct CDR3 sequences; roughly 25% occur once, and the top ten carry around 0.58%. The V gene is TRBV20-1, the J gene TRBJ2-7; D not certain. This TCR was recovered from a male donor with ankylosing spondylitis or in good health (not recorded which). The sample consisted of blood, either unsorted or a sorted T cell fraction (not recorded which). The CDR3 loop reads CSARDRNSLNYEQYF. The CDR3 DNA follows: TGCAGTGCTAGAGATAGGAACAGCCTCAACTACGAGCAGTACTTC.